This T cell receptor (beta chain) was captured in a study of T cells in Graves' hyperthyroidism and ophthalmopathy. Study summary: It was at initial diagnosis, before any treatment, that peripheral blood was collected.

Germline V gene data show CDR1 as MDHEN and CDR2 as SYDVKM. The ends were cut back, 6 bases at V and 1 base at J, with 16 bases in the middle. The CDR3 runs to 15 residues. In its sample, this clonotype was seen many times. Amplification of TCR beta CDR3 regions was performed using RNA transcripts as template. First-round RT-PCR with HTBI primers amplified the TCR CDR3 region. MiXCR, applied by TCRdb to the multiplex PCR reads, yields one record per CDR3 protein. The sample holds nearly 600,000 distinct CDR3 sequences; over 12% are singletons and the top ten take about 6.6%. This rearrangement joins TRBV28 to TRBJ2-7; possible D gene TRBD1, 6 bases. The sequence was collected from a woman between 18 and 29 years old with Graves' ophthalmopathy. The sequenced sample was blood. CDR3 loop: CASRPSTGNSYEQYF. CDR3 nucleotide sequence: TGTGCCAGCAGACCCTCGACAGGAAATTCCTACGAGCAGTACTTC.